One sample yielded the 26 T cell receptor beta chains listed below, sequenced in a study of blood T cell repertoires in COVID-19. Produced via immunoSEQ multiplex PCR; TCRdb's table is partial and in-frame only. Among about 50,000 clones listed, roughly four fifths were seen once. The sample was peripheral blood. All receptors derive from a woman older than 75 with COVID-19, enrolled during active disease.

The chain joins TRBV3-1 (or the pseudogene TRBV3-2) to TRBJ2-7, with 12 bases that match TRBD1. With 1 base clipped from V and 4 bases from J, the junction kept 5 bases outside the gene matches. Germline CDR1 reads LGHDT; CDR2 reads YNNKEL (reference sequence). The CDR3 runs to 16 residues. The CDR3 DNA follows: TGTGCCAGCAGCCAAGTTGGGACAGGGGGCTCGTACGAGCAGTACTTC. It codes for CASSQVGTGGSYEQYF.

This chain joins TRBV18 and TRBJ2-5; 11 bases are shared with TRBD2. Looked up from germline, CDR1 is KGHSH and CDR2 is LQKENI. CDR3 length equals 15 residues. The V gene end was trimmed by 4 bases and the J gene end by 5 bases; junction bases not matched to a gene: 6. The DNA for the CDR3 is TGTGCCAGCTCACGAATAGCGGGAGGGATGGAGACCCAGTACTTC. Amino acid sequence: CASSRIAGGMETQYF.

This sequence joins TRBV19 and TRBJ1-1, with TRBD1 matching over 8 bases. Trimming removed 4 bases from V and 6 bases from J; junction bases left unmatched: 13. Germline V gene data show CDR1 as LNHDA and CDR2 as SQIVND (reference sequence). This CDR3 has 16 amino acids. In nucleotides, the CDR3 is TGTGCCAGTAGTAAGTCACCGGGACAGGCTATGCCTGAAGCTTTCTTT. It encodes CASSKSPGQAMPEAFF.

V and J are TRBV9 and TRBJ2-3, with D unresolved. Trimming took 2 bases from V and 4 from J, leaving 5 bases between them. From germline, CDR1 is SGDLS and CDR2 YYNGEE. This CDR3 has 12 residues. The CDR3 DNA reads TGTGCCAGCAGCGTGGCGGCAGATACGCAGTATTTT. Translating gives CASSVAADTQYF.

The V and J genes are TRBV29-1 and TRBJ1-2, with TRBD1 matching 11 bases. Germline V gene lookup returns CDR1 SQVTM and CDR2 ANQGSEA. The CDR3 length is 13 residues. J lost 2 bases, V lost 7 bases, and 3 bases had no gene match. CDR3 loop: CSARDRGNYGYTF. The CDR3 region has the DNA TGCAGCGCACGGGACAGGGGGAACTATGGCTACACCTTC.

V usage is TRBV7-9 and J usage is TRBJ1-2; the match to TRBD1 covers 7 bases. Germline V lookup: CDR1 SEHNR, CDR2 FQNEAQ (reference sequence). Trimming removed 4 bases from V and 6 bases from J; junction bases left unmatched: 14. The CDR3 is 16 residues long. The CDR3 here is CASSSSRDRVPDGYTF. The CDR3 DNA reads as TGTGCCAGCAGCTCGTCAAGGGACAGAGTTCCTGATGGCTACACCTTC.

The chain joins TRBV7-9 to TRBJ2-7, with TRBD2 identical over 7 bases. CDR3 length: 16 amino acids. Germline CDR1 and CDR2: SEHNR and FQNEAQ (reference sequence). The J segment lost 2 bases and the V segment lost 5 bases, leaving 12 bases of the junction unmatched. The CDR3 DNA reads TGTGCCAGCAGCCCCTCGATTAGCGGGCTAACCTACGAGCAGTACTTC. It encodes CASSPSISGLTYEQYF.

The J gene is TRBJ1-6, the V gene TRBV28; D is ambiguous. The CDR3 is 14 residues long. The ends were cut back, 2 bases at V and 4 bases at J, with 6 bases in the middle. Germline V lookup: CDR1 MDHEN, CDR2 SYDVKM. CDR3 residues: CASSLGQYNSPLHF. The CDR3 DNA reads TGTGCCAGCAGTTTAGGGCAGTATAATTCACCCCTCCACTTT. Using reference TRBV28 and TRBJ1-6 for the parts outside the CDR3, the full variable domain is DVKVTQSSRYLVKRTGEKVFLECVQDMDHENMFWYRQDPGLGLRLIYFSYDVKMKEKGDIPEGYSVSREKKERFSLILESASTNQTSMYLCASSLGQYNSPLHFGNGTRLTVT.

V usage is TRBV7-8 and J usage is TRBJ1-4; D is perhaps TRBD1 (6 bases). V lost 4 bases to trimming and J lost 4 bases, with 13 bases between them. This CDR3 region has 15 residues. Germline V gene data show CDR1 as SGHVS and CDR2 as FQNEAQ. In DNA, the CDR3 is TGTGCCAGCAGCTCCTACAGGGTTGGTAATGAAAAACTGTTTTTT. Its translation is CASSSYRVGNEKLFF.

CDR3: CASTVTGVASYEQYF. The CDR3 nucleotides are TGTGCCAGCACCGTGACAGGCGTCGCATCCTACGAGCAGTACTTC. The J gene is TRBJ2-7, the V gene TRBV28; tentatively, D is TRBD1 (6 bases). CDR1 is MDHEN and CDR2 is SYDVKM in the germline V gene. V was pared by 7 bases and J by 1 base, with 17 bases between. CDR3 length equals 15 residues.

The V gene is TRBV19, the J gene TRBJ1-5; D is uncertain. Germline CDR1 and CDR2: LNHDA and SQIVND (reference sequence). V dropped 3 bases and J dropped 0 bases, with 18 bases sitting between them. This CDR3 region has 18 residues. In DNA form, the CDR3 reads TGTGCCAGTAGTATTGTCAGACTATTTAGTTTTAGCAATCAGCCCCAGCATTTT. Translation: CASSIVRLFSFSNQPQHF.

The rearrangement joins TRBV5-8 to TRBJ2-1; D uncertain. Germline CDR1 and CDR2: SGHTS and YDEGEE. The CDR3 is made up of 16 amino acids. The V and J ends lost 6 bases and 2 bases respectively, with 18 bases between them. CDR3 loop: CASIPTGSTTYNEQFF. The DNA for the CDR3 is TGTGCCAGCATCCCGACCGGGTCAACTACCTACAATGAGCAGTTCTTC. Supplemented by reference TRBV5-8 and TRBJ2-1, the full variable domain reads EAGVTQSPTHLIKTRGQQATLRCSPISGHTSVYWYQQALGLGLQFLLWYDEGEERNRGNFPPRFSGRQFPNYSSELNVNALELEDSALYLCASIPTGSTTYNEQFFGPGTRLTVL.

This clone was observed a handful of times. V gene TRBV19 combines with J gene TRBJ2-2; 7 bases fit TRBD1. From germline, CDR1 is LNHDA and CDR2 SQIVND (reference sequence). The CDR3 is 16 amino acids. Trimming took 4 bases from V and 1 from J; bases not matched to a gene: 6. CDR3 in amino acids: CASSRGQTLNTGELFF. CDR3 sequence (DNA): TGTGCCAGTAGTAGGGGACAGACCTTGAACACCGGGGAGCTGTTTTTT.

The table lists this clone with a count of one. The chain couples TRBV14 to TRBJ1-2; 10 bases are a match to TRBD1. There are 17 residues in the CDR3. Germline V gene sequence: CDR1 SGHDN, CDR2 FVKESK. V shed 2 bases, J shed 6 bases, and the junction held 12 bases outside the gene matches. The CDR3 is CASSQRALTGTGDGYTF. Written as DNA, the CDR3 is TGTGCCAGCAGCCAAAGGGCATTAACCGGGACAGGGGATGGCTACACCTTC. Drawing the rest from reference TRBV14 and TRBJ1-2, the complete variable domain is EAGVTQFPSHSVIEKGQTVTLRCDPISGHDNLYWYRRVMGKEIKFLLHFVKESKQDESGMPNNRFLAERTGGTYSTLKVQPAELEDSGVYFCASSQRALTGTGDGYTFGSGTRLTVV.

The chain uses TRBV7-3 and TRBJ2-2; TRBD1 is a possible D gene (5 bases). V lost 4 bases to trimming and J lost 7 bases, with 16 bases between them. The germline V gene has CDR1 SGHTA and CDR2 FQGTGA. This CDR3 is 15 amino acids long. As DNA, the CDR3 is TGTGCCAGCAGCTCTAACAGGCTAGTTAGCGGGGAGCTGTTTTTT. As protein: CASSSNRLVSGELFF.

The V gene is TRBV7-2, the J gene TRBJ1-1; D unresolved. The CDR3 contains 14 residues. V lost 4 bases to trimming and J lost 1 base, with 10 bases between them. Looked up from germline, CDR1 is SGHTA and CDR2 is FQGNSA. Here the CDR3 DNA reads TGTGCCAGCAGCTCTACTCTTACGAACACTGAAGCTTTCTTT. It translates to CASSSTLTNTEAFF.

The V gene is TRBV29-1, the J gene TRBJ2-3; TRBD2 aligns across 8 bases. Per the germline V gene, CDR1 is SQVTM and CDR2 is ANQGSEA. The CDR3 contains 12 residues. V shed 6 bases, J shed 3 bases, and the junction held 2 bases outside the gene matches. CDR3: CSVVAGTDTQYF. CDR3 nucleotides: TGCAGCGTCGTAGCGGGAACAGATACGCAGTATTTT.

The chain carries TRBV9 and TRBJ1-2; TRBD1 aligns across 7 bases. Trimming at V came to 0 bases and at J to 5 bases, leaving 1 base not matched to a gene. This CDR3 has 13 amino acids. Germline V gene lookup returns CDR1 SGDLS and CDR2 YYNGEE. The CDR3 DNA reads TGTGCCAGCAGCGTAGAGGGACAGTATGGCTACACCTTC. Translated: CASSVEGQYGYTF.

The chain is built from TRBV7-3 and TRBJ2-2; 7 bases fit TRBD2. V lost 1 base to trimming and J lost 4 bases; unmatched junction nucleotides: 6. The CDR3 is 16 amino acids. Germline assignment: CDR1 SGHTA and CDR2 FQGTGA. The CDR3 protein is CASSLISRGGTGELFF. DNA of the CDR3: TGTGCCAGCAGCTTAATCTCTCGCGGGGGCACCGGGGAGCTGTTTTTT.

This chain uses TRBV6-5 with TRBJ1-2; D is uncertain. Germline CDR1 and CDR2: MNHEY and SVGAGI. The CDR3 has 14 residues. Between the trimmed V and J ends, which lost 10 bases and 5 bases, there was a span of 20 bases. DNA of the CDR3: TGTGCCACCAACTCACACTCGGGAGAGTATGGCTACACCTTC. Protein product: CATNSHSGEYGYTF.

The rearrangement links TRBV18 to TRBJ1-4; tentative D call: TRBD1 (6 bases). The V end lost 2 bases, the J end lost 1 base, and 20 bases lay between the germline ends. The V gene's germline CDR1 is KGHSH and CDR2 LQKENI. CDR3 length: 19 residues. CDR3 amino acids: CASSPMPGVSSGTNEKLFF. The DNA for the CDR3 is TGTGCCAGCTCACCAATGCCAGGGGTCAGCTCTGGAACTAATGAAAAACTGTTTTTT.

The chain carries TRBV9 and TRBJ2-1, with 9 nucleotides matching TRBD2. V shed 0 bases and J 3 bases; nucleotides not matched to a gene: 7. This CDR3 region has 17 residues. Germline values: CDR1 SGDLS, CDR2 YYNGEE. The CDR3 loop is CASSVGFSGSVYNEQFF. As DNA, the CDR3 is TGTGCCAGCAGCGTAGGATTTAGCGGGAGCGTCTACAATGAGCAGTTCTTC.

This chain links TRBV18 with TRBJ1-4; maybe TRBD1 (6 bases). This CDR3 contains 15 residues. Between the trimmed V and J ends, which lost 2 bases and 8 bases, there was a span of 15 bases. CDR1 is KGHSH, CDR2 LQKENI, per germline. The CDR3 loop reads CASSPSTGFGEKLFF. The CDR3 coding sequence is TGTGCCAGCTCACCATCGACAGGATTCGGGGAAAAACTGTTTTTT. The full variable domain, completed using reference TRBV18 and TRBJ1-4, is NAGVMQNPRHLVRRRGQEARLRCSPMKGHSHVYWYRQLPEEGLKFMVYLQKENIIDESGMPKERFSAEFPKEGPSILRIQQVVRGDSAAYFCASSPSTGFGEKLFFGSGTQLSVL.

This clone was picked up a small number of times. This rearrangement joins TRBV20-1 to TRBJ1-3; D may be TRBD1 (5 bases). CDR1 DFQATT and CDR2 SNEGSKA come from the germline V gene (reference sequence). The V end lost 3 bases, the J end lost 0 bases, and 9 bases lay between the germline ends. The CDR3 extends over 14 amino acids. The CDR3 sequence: CSASPGLSGNTIYF. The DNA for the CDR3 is TGCAGTGCTAGTCCAGGGCTCTCTGGAAACACCATATATTTT.

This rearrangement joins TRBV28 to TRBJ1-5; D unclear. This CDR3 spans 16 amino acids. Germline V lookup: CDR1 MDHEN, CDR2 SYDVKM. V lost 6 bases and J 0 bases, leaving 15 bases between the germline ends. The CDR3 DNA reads TGTGCCAGCAGCCCTTTTCGACACCCTAGCAATCAGCCCCAGCATTTT. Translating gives CASSPFRHPSNQPQHF.

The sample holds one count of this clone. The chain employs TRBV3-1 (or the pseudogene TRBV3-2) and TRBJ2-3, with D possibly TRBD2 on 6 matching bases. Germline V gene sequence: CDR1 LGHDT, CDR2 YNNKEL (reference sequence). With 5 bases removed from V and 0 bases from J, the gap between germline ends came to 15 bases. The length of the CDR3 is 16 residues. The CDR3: CASSSRTKTSTDTQYF. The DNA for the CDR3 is TGTGCCAGCAGCTCCCGGACTAAAACTAGCACAGATACGCAGTATTTT.